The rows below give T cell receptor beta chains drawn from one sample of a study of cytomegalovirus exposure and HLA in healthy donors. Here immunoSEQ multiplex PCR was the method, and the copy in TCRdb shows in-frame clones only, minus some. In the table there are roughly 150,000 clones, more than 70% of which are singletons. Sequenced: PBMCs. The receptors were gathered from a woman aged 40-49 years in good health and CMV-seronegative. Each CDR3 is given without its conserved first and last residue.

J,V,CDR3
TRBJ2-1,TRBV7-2,ASSPSGSVYNEQF
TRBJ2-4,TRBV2,ASRAQGVGKNIQY
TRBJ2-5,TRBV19,ASSNQGRMQTQY
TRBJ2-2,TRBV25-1,ASSDGLAGVVGELF
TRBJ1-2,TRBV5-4,ASSTTGRDYGYT
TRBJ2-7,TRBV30,ACPGVSYEQY
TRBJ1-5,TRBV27,ASRPSDAGHQPQH
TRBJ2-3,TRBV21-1,ASSREGLASTTDTQY
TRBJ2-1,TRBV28,ASSYAGTDFYNEQF
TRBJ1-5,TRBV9,ASSKTRDIGQPQH
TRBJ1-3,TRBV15,ATSSNRGYGNTIY
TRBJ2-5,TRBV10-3,AISELGLEAGETQY
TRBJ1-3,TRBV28,ASTPASGGDTIY
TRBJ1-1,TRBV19,ASTDRGSMNTEAF
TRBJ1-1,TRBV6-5,ASSRDYMNTEAF